The present T cell receptor (beta chain) was sequenced within a study of T cells in Graves' hyperthyroidism and ophthalmopathy. This clonotype occurred many times. Germline V gives CDR1 GTSNPN, CDR2 SVGIG (reference sequence). V lost 8 bases and J lost 0, with 10 bases in between. The CDR3 extends over 12 amino acids. The study defined stable Graves' hyperthyroidism as no ophthalmopathy progression within 18 months. From RNA transcripts, TCR beta CDR3 regions were amplified. HTBI primers were used for first-round RT-PCR of the TCR CDR3. Via MiXCR, TCRdb re-called the multiplex PCR reads, giving one row per CDR3 protein. The sample includes under 400,000 distinct CDR3 sequences, approximately 16% of them seen just once.

The TCR was taken from a man aged 30 to 39 with Graves' hyperthyroidism. Specimen: blood. V and J are TRBV30 and TRBJ1-1; D call uncertain. CDR3 protein: CAGGTVNTEAFF. As DNA, the CDR3 is TGTGCCGGAGGCACGGTGAACACTGAAGCTTTCTTT.